These 5 T cell receptor beta chains originate from one sample sequenced in a study of T cell changes during pregnancy in multiple sclerosis (dated 2019 in TCRdb). Library method: the immunoSEQ multiplex PCR assay. Held by TCRdb, this immuneACCESS table contains in-frame sequences only and omits some clones. Under half of the omission traces to an unresolved V gene where checked; the cause of the rest is unknown. This sample gives about 110,000 clones in total; roughly 90% of them show up just once. The ten largest clones represent about 3% of the sample. The source was peripheral blood, collected after pregnancy. Receptors were obtained from a female donor with multiple sclerosis, enrolled in a pregnancy study.

The CDR3 reads CASTGTVLLVDTEAFF. The DNA of the CDR3 is TGTGCCAGCACCGGGACAGTCCTATTGGTGGACACTGAAGCTTTCTTT. The chain couples TRBV19 to TRBJ1-1; 7 nucleotides line up with TRBD1. J gave up 3 bases and V 9 bases, and 16 bases lay outside the gene matches. The CDR3 covers 16 residues. CDR1 and CDR2 from the germline V gene are LNHDA and SQIVND (reference sequence).

The CDR3 sequence: CASSYSIAGGYNEQFF. The CDR3 DNA follows: TGTGCCAGCAGTTACTCGATAGCGGGGGGATACAATGAGCAGTTCTTC. The chain couples TRBV6-6 to TRBJ2-1; 10 nucleotides match TRBD2. The trim removed 0 bases at V and 4 bases at J, leaving 3 bases unmatched. The CDR3 runs to 16 residues. Germline V gene sequence: CDR1 MNHNY, CDR2 SVGAGI (reference sequence).

V gene TRBV10-3 combines with J gene TRBJ2-1; maybe TRBD1 (5 bases). The germline gives CDR1 ENHRY, CDR2 SYGVKD. With 7 bases removed from V and 8 bases from J, the gap between germline ends came to 15 bases. The CDR3 is 13 residues long. CDR3 protein: CAIKAGSGDEQFF. The CDR3 bases are TGTGCCATCAAAGCAGGGTCAGGAGATGAGCAGTTCTTC.

This clone was recorded once. The chain carries TRBV5-4 and TRBJ2-7, with 8 positions matching TRBD2. J gave up 1 base and V 4 bases, and 4 bases lay outside the gene matches. CDR3 size: 14 residues. Germline V lookup: CDR1 SGHNT, CDR2 YYREEE (reference sequence). The CDR3 region has the DNA TGTGCCAGCAGCCCAAGCGGGGGTTCCTACGAGCAGTACTTC. Protein product: CASSPSGGSYEQYF. Drawing the rest from reference TRBV5-4 and TRBJ2-7, the complete variable domain is ETGVTQSPTHLIKTRGQQVTLRCSSQSGHNTVSWYQQALGQGPQFIFQYYREEENGRGNFPPRFSGLQFPNYSSELNVNALELDDSALYLCASSPSGGSYEQYFGPGTRLTVT.

This clone was found a few times. CDR3 sequence: CASETGYGETQYF. The CDR3 coding sequence is TGTGCCAGCGAGACAGGGTATGGGGAGACCCAGTACTTC. The rearrangement joins TRBV2 to TRBJ2-5; 7 bases line up with TRBD1. From germline, CDR1 is SNHLY and CDR2 FYNNEI. CDR3 length: 13 amino acids. V lost 8 bases, J lost 5 bases, and 8 bases stayed unmatched.